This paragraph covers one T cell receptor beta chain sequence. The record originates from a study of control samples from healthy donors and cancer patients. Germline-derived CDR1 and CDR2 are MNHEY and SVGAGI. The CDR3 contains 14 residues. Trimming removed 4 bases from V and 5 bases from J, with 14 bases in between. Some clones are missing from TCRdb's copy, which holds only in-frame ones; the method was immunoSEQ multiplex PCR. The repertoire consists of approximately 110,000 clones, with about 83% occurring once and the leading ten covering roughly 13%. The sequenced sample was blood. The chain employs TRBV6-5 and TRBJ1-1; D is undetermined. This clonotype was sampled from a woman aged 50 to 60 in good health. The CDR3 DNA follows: TGTGCCAGCAGTTTGTTCCTGGGGAGGACTGAAGCTTTCTTT. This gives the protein CASSLFLGRTEAFF.